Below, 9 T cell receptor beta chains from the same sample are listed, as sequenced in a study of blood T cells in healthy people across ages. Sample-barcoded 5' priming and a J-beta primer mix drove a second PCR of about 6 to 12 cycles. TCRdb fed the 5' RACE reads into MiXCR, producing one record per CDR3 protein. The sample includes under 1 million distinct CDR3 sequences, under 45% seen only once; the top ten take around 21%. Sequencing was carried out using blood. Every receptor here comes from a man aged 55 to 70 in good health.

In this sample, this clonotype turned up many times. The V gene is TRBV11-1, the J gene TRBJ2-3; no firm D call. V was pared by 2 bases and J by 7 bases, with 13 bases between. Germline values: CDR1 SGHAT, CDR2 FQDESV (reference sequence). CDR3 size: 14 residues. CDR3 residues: CASSLKELGNTQYF. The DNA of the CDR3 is TGTGCCAGCAGCTTAAAGGAATTGGGGAATACGCAGTATTTT.

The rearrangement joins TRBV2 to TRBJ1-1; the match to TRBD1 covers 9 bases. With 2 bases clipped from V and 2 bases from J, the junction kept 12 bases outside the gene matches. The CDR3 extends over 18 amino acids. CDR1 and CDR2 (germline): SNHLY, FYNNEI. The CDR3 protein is CASSEKLGQGMRNTEAFF. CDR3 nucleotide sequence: TGTGCCAGCAGTGAAAAGCTTGGACAGGGGATGAGAAACACTGAAGCTTTCTTT.

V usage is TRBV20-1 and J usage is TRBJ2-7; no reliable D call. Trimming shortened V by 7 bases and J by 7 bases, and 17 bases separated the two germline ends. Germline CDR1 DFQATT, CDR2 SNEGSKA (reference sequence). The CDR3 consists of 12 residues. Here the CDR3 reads CSEQRGDNEQYF. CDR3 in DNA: TGCAGTGAACAGCGAGGAGACAATGAGCAGTACTTC.

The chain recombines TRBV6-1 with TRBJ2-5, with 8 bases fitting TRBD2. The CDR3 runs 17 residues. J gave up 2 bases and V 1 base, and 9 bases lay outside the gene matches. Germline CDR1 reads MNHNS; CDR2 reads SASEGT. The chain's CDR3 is CASSEEGWVAGQETQYF. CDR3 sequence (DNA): TGTGCCAGCAGTGAAGAGGGGTGGGTAGCGGGGCAAGAGACCCAGTACTTC.

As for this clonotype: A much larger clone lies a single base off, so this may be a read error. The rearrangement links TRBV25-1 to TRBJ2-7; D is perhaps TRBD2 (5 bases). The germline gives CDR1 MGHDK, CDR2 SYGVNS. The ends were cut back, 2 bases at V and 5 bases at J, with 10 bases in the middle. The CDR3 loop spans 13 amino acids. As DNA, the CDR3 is TGTGCCAGCAGTGAACCCCCCGGGAACGAGCAGTACTTC. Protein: CASSEPPGNEQYF.

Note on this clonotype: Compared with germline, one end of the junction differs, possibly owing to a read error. Written as DNA, the CDR3 is TGCGCCAGCGGCCAAGATCCTGGGTCTGAAAAACTGTTTTTT. It encodes CASGQDPGSEKLFF. The rearrangement links TRBV4-1 to TRBJ1-4; no definite D call. CDR3 length: 14 amino acids. Germline V gives CDR1 MGHRA, CDR2 YSYEKL.

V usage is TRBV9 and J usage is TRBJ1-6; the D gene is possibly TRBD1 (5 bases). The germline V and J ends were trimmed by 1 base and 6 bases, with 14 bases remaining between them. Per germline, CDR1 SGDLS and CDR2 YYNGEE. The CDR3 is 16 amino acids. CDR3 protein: CASSVTPHQGNSPLHF. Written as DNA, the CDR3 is TGTGCCAGCAGCGTAACCCCCCATCAGGGTAATTCACCCCTCCACTTT.

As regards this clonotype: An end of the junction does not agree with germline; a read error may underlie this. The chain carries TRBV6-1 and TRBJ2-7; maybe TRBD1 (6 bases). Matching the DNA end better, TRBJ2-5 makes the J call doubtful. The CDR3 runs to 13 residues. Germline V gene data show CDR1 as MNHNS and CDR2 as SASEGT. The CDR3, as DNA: TGTGCCAGCAGTGAGACAGGCCAAGGGACCCAGTACTTC. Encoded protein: CASSETGQGTQYF.

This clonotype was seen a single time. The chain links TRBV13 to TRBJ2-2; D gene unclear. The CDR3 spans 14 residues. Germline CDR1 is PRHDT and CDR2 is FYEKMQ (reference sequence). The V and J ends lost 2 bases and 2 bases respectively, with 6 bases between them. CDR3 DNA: TGTGCCAGCAGCTTATTTAGCAACACCGGGGAGCTGTTTTTT. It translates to CASSLFSNTGELFF.